This TCR beta chain is from a study of T-cell reconstitution after alpha-beta-depleted transplantation in children. General study points: Several hundred graft clones that had expanded were reportedly the source of alpha-beta T cells about two months after transplant.

V was trimmed by 3 bases and J by 4 bases, leaving 15 bases between them. The V gene's germline CDR1 is MNHEY and CDR2 SMNVEV (reference sequence). The CDR3 runs to 15 residues. It was with unique molecular identifiers that the TCRbeta library was prepared. TCRdb itself ran the PCR reads through MiXCR, one entry per CDR3 protein. Among approximately 85,000 distinct CDR3 sequences listed, roughly an eighth were seen once. This clonotype was picked up a small number of times. Its antigen is not known. J is TRBJ1-2 and V is TRBV27; weak D call: TRBD1 (5 bases). Sequenced material: PBMCs, mostly from graft donor cells, taken 180 days after TCRalphabeta/CD19-depleted stem cell transplant. This receptor was obtained from a male patient between 2 and 10 years old who had a stem cell transplant for acute lymphoblastic leukemia, so the T cells may come from the graft donor. CDR3 DNA sequence: TGTGCCAGCAGTTTCGGGGGGGATCCGTTCTATGGCTACACCTTC. Translation gives CASSFGGDPFYGYTF.